Shown below are 27 T cell receptor beta chains from a single sample sequenced in a study of regulatory T cells in long-lasting Graves disease. As for time point: persistent/refractory GD, antithyroid drugs over 5 years with positive TRAb. Researchers made the TCR library from RNA that was extracted from PBMCs. With iRepertoire HTBI primers and Arm-PCR of CDR3 regions, TCR beta libraries were built. TCRdb reprocessed the multiplex PCR reads via MiXCR and lists one record per CDR3 protein. The data show about 310,000 distinct CDR3 sequences, around a fifth seen once. The source material was peripheral blood mononuclear cells (PBMCs), sampled when the disease was refractory, from a patient treated with antithyroid drugs. The source is a female donor with Graves disease.

The CDR3 bases are TGTGCCACCAGCAGAGATGAGGGCTCCTACGAGCAGTACTTC. Protein product: CATSRDEGSYEQYF. The V and J genes are TRBV15 and TRBJ2-7, with D possibly TRBD2 on 5 matching bases. CDR3 length: 14 amino acids. Trimming shortened V by 0 bases and J by 0 bases, and 6 bases separated the two germline ends. The germline V gene encodes CDR1 LNHNV and CDR2 YYDKDF (reference sequence).

The sample holds many counts of this clonotype. The chain uses TRBV28 and TRBJ1-5; 10 bases map to TRBD1. There are 16 residues in the CDR3. V shed 1 base and J 4 bases; nucleotides not matched to a gene: 4. The germline V gene has CDR1 MDHEN and CDR2 SYDVKM. The CDR3 here is CASSLFWDRGNQPQHF. The CDR3, as DNA: TGTGCCAGCAGTTTATTTTGGGACAGGGGAAATCAGCCCCAGCATTTT. Full variable domain (remainder filled in from reference TRBV28 and TRBJ1-5): DVKVTQSSRYLVKRTGEKVFLECVQDMDHENMFWYRQDPGLGLRLIYFSYDVKMKEKGDIPEGYSVSREKKERFSLILESASTNQTSMYLCASSLFWDRGNQPQHFGDGTRLSIL.

There are many counts of this clonotype. The chain uses TRBV5-5 and TRBJ1-6; D is unclear. The CDR3 is 16 amino acids. Germline V gene data show CDR1 as SGHKS and CDR2 as YYEKEE (reference sequence). V was trimmed by 7 bases and J by 0 bases, leaving 14 bases between them. This chain's CDR3 is CASLRDFSSYNSPLHF. CDR3 in DNA: TGTGCCAGCCTCCGAGACTTTAGCTCCTATAATTCACCCCTCCACTTT. Variable domain in full (rest from reference TRBV5-5 and TRBJ1-6): DAGVTQSPTHLIKTRGQQVTLRCSPISGHKSVSWYQQVLGQGPQFIFQYYEKEERGRGNFPDRFSARQFPNYSSELNVNALLLGDSALYLCASLRDFSSYNSPLHFGNGTRLTVT.

This clonotype has at least ten counts. The chain links TRBV6-1 to TRBJ1-2, with 7 bases aligning to TRBD1. The V gene's germline CDR1 is MNHNS and CDR2 SASEGT. The CDR3 contains 12 residues. The J segment lost 6 bases and the V segment lost 4 bases, leaving 2 bases of the junction unmatched. The CDR3 bases are TGTGCCAGCAGTGGCACAGGGGATGGCTACACCTTC. It is translated as CASSGTGDGYTF.

This clonotype was detected ten times or more. In DNA, the CDR3 is TGTGCCAGCAGCTTAGCTCCGGACGGGGGTAACTACGAGCAGTACTTC. This gives the protein CASSLAPDGGNYEQYF. The V call is TRBV7-8, the J call TRBJ2-7; D is perhaps TRBD2 (6 bases). The germline V and J ends were trimmed by 0 bases and 3 bases, with 15 bases remaining between them. CDR3 length: 16 amino acids. Germline CDR1 reads SGHVS; CDR2 reads FQNEAQ.

This clonotype was counted a few times. The chain recombines TRBV7-9 with TRBJ2-5; TRBD1 might be the D (7 bases). V was trimmed by 5 bases and J by 0 bases, leaving 13 bases between them. Per germline, CDR1 SEHNR and CDR2 FQNEAQ (reference sequence). The CDR3 has 15 amino acids. CDR3 sequence: CASSVRGTDQETQYF. The CDR3 DNA follows: TGTGCCAGCAGCGTCCGGGGGACAGACCAAGAGACCCAGTACTTC.

This clonotype turned up a few times. Sequence at one end of the junction differs from germline and may be a read error. The V and J genes are TRBV7-2 and TRBJ2-7; 7 bases align to TRBD1. CDR3 size: 15 residues. Germline V gives CDR1 SGHTA, CDR2 FQGNSA. The CDR3 nucleotides are TGCGCCAGCAGCCACCGACAGGGCCCCAATTACGAGCAGTACTTC. Its protein is CASSHRQGPNYEQYF. The complete variable domain, with remaining parts taken from reference TRBV7-2 and TRBJ2-7, reads GAGVSQSPSNKVTEKGKDVELRCDPISGHTALYWYRQSLGQGLEFLIYFQGNSAPDKSGLPSDRFSAERTGGSVSTLTIQRTQQEDSAVYLCASSHRQGPNYEQYFGPGTRLTVT.

The chain couples TRBV7-9 to TRBJ2-2; D not certain. Per germline, CDR1 SEHNR and CDR2 FQNEAQ (reference sequence). The V and J ends lost 11 bases and 7 bases respectively, with 14 bases between them. The CDR3 totals 12 residues. CDR3 coding DNA: TGTGCCGGAAAGGATGGGGTCGGGGAGCTGTTTTTT. Translation: CAGKDGVGELFF. Variable domain in full (rest from reference TRBV7-9 and TRBJ2-2): DTGVSQNPRHKITKRGQNVTFRCDPISEHNRLYWYRQTLGQGPEFLTYFQNEAQLEKSRLLSDRFSAERPKGSFSTLEIQRTEQGDSAMYLCAGKDGVGELFFGEGSRLTVL.

This clonotype was detected ten times or more. The V gene is TRBV11-1, the J gene TRBJ2-5; D might be TRBD2 (5 bases). The CDR3 contains 15 residues. Trimming removed 5 bases at V and 3 bases at J, with 16 bases between. CDR1 SGHAT and CDR2 FQDESV come from the germline V gene (reference sequence). CDR3 loop: CASSPRSSFEETQYF. CDR3 nucleotides: TGTGCCAGCAGCCCCCGGTCTAGCTTCGAAGAGACCCAGTACTTC.

This clonotype was counted at least ten times. This rearrangement joins TRBV6-2 or TRBV6-3 to TRBJ1-1; D possibly corresponds to TRBD1 (6 bases). This CDR3 is 15 amino acids long. The germline V gene has CDR1 MNHEY and CDR2 SVGEGT. V lost 5 bases, J lost 4 bases, and 17 bases lay in between. The CDR3 DNA follows: TGTGCCAGCAGTCTCAGACAGGCCACGTTCACTGAAGCTTTCTTT. This encodes CASSLRQATFTEAFF.

This clonotype was detected only a few times. The rearrangement uses TRBV10-2 and TRBJ2-7; 7 bases match TRBD1. From germline, CDR1 is WSHSY and CDR2 SAAADI. J was trimmed by 4 bases and V by 1 base; bases with no gene match: 7. CDR3 length: 15 amino acids. The CDR3 DNA reads TGCGCCAGCAGTGAGTTGAAAAGGGGGCTGTACGAGCAGTACTTC. It encodes CASSELKRGLYEQYF.

The J gene is TRBJ2-2, the V gene TRBV9; 7 bases are a match to TRBD2. The CDR3 contains 17 residues. Germline V gives CDR1 SGDLS, CDR2 YYNGEE. The junction had 12 bases not matched to a gene; V was cut back by 4 bases and J by 3 bases. CDR3 amino acids: CASSPPWSGIYTGELFF. CDR3 bases: TGTGCCAGCAGCCCCCCGTGGAGCGGGATTTACACCGGGGAGCTGTTTTTT.

CDR3: CASRYASGSSYEQYF. DNA of the CDR3: TGTGCCAGTAGATACGCTAGCGGGAGTTCTTACGAGCAGTACTTC. This sequence joins TRBV19 and TRBJ2-7; 10 bases map to TRBD2. Germline V gene sequence: CDR1 LNHDA, CDR2 SQIVND (reference sequence). CDR3 size: 15 residues. Losses at the gene ends were 6 bases for V and 4 bases for J; bases not matched to a gene: 9.

The sample holds a few counts of this clonotype. The chain uses TRBV2 and TRBJ2-7; D possibly corresponds to TRBD2 (7 bases). The CDR3 length is 14 residues. With 6 bases removed from V and 4 bases from J, the gap between germline ends came to 16 bases. Germline CDR1 and CDR2: SNHLY and FYNNEI. The CDR3 reads CASRRGGVKYEQYF. In DNA, the CDR3 is TGTGCCAGCAGGCGCGGGGGCGTGAAATACGAGCAGTACTTC.

This clonotype was seen only a few times. The rearrangement links TRBV5-1 to TRBJ2-3; 9 nucleotides line up with TRBD2. V shed 2 bases and J 4 bases; nucleotides not matched to a gene: 8. The CDR3 sequence is 16 residues long. Germline V lookup: CDR1 SGHRS, CDR2 YFSETQ. CDR3 amino acids: CASSLRAGGSADTQYF. The CDR3 coding sequence is TGCGCCAGCAGCTTACGAGCGGGAGGTTCCGCAGATACGCAGTATTTT. Using reference TRBV5-1 and TRBJ2-3 for the parts outside the CDR3, the full variable domain is KAGVTQTPRYLIKTRGQQVTLSCSPISGHRSVSWYQQTPGQGLQFLFEYFSETQRNKGNFPGRFSGRQFSNSRSEMNVSTLELGDSALYLCASSLRAGGSADTQYFGPGTRLTVL.

This clonotype was counted many times. The gene calls are TRBV28 and TRBJ1-2; TRBD1 is a possible D gene (6 bases). The CDR3 consists of 14 residues. Trimming took off 1 base at V and 4 bases at J, with 10 bases between the two ends. Looked up from germline, CDR1 is MDHEN and CDR2 is SYDVKM. CDR3 sequence reads: CASSLSRGGYGYTF. DNA of the CDR3: TGTGCCAGCAGTTTATCCCGAGGGGGCTATGGCTACACCTTC.

The rearrangement joins TRBV19 to TRBJ2-5, with D unclear. The germline V gene encodes CDR1 LNHDA and CDR2 SQIVND (reference sequence). The CDR3 length is 14 residues. Trimming removed 3 bases from V and 1 base from J, with 9 bases in between. The CDR3 DNA sequence: TGTGCCAGTAGTATTCGGGCAGGCCAAGAGACCCAGTACTTC. Amino acids: CASSIRAGQETQYF.

This clonotype came up many times. This chain joins TRBV3-1 and TRBJ2-5; tentatively, D is TRBD1 (7 bases). The CDR3 has 16 amino acids. CDR1 is LGHDT and CDR2 is YNNKEL in the germline V gene (reference sequence). Trimming took off 1 base at V and 5 bases at J, with 17 bases between the two ends. CDR3 region: CASSQGQGGSLETQYF. In DNA form, the CDR3 reads TGTGCCAGCAGCCAAGGTCAGGGGGGTAGTTTGGAGACCCAGTACTTC.

Notes on this clonotype: A much larger clonotype is one base distant, so this may be a read error. This rearrangement joins TRBV6-2 or TRBV6-3 to TRBJ1-2; 7 nucleotides agree with TRBD1. The CDR3 spans 14 residues. Germline V lookup: CDR1 MNHEY, CDR2 SVGEGT. V was pared by 5 bases and J by 5 bases, with 8 bases of the junction left unmatched. The CDR3 nucleotides read TGTGCCAGCAGTGGAGGACAGGCCCCTTATGGCTACACCTTC. Protein product: CASSGGQAPYGYTF.

Ten or more counts support this clonotype. This chain connects TRBV6-2 or TRBV6-3 to TRBJ1-1; the D gene is possibly TRBD1 (6 bases). CDR1 MNHEY and CDR2 SVGEGT come from the germline V gene. The CDR3 has 12 residues. Between the trimmed V and J ends, which lost 5 bases and 7 bases, there was a span of 11 bases. CDR3 DNA sequence: TGTGCCAGCAGTGAAGGGGGGCTTGAAGCTTTCTTT. Translating gives CASSEGGLEAFF.

This clonotype was seen only a few times. This chain joins TRBV28 and TRBJ2-1; 10 bases are a match to TRBD2. The CDR3 loop spans 20 amino acids. V gave up 3 bases and J gave up 6 bases; unmatched junction bases: 20. Germline lookup yields CDR1 MDHEN and CDR2 SYDVKM. The CDR3 protein is CASSFSSSGRFGRRSNEQFF. The CDR3 coding sequence is TGTGCCAGCAGTTTCAGTTCTAGCGGGAGATTCGGAAGAAGAAGCAATGAGCAGTTCTTC.

As regards this clonotype: One end of the junction fails to match germline, which may point to a read error. This sequence joins TRBV28 and TRBJ2-5; TRBD1 is a possible D gene (5 bases). This CDR3 is 15 amino acids long. Germline assignment: CDR1 MDHEN and CDR2 SYDVKM. The CDR3 coding sequence is TGTGCCAGCAGTTTTAAACAGTATCTGACAGAGACCCTGTACTTC. This encodes CASSFKQYLTETLYF.

The table lists this clonotype with many counts. The chain has TRBV20-1 and TRBJ1-4, with D possibly TRBD1 on 5 matching bases. Germline CDR1 is DFQATT and CDR2 is SNEGSKA (reference sequence). The length of the CDR3 is 16 residues. Trimming pared 4 bases from V and 10 bases from J, leaving 25 bases between. CDR3 loop: CSAIMTVSVPVGKLFF. The CDR3 DNA sequence: TGCAGTGCTATTATGACAGTTTCGGTTCCTGTCGGAAAACTGTTTTTT.

The chain combines TRBV7-3 with TRBJ1-5; D might be TRBD1 (5 bases). V was trimmed by 4 bases and J by 5 bases, leaving 12 bases between them. CDR1 is SGHTA, CDR2 FQGTGA, per germline. The CDR3 runs to 14 residues. The CDR3 region is CASSSRVAHQPQHF. The CDR3 DNA follows: TGTGCCAGCAGCTCCAGGGTGGCCCATCAGCCCCAGCATTTT. The full variable domain, rest sourced from reference TRBV7-3 and TRBJ1-5, is GAGVSQTPSNKVTEKGKYVELRCDPISGHTALYWYRQSLGQGPEFLIYFQGTGAADDSGLPNDRFFAVRPEGSVSTLKIQRTERGDSAVYLCASSSRVAHQPQHFGDGTRLSIL.

Concerning this clonotype itself: The junction does not match germline at one end; this may be a read error. The V and J genes are TRBV14 and TRBJ2-7; D possibly corresponds to TRBD1 (5 bases). Germline V gene sequence: CDR1 SGHDN, CDR2 FVKESK. The CDR3 length is 10 residues. The chain's CDR3 is CASSQDWGLF. The DNA of the CDR3 is TGTGCCAGCAGCCAAGATTGGGGCCTGTTC.

In its sample, this clonotype was seen many times. This chain uses TRBV2 with TRBJ2-2; TRBD2 is a possible D gene (6 bases). From germline, CDR1 is SNHLY and CDR2 FYNNEI. The CDR3 covers 15 residues. The V end lost 8 bases, the J end lost 1 base, and 14 bases lay between the germline ends. CDR3 residues: CASRRGSGNTGELFF. The CDR3 DNA reads TGTGCCAGCCGACGGGGGAGCGGGAACACCGGGGAGCTGTTTTTT.

Points on this clonotype: At one boundary the junction diverges from the germline segment, which might be a read error. The rearrangement uses TRBV7-7 and TRBJ1-4; 8 positions agree with TRBD1. CDR3 size: 16 residues. Germline loops: CDR1 SSHAT, CDR2 FNYEAQ (reference sequence). CDR3 protein: CASSPPRLDRAEKLFF. The DNA for the CDR3 is TGTGCTAGCAGCCCCCCCCGCTTGGACAGGGCTGAAAAACTGTTTTTT.